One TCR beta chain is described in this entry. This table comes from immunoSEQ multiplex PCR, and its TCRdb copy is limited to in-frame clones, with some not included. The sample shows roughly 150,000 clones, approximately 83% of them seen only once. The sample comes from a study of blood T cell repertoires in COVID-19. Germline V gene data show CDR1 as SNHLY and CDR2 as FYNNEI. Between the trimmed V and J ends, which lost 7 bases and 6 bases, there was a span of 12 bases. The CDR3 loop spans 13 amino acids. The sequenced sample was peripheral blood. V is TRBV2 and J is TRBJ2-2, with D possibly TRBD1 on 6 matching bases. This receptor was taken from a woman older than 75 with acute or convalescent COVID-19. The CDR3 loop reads CASTRSGAGELFF. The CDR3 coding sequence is TGTGCCAGCACACGGTCAGGGGCCGGGGAGCTGTTTTTT.